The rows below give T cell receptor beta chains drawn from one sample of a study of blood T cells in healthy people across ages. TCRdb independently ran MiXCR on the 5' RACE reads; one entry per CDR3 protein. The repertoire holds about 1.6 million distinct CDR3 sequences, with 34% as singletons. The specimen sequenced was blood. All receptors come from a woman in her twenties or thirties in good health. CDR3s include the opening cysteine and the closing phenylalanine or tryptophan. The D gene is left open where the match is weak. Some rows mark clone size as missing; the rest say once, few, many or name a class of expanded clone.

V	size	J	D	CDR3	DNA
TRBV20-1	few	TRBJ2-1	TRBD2	CSATRTSGGPSYNEQFF	TGCAGTGCTACCAGGACTAGCGGGGGGCCTTCCTACAATGAGCAGTTCTTC
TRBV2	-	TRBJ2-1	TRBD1	CASSQSSGTGFNEQFF	TGTGCCAGCAGTCAAAGCTCCGGGACAGGGTTCAATGAGCAGTTCTTC
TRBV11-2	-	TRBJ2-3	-	CASSLAINGHRTDTQYF	TGTGCCAGCAGCTTAGCCATTAATGGCCACCGCACAGATACGCAGTATTTT
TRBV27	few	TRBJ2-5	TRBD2	CAGVPRLAGGRGLQETQYF	TGTGCCGGCGTCCCTAGACTAGCGGGGGGGAGAGGGCTTCAAGAGACCCAGTACTTC
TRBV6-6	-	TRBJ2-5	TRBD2	CASSFIAGSYKQYF	TGTGCCAGCAGTTTCATAGCGGGGAGCTACAAGCAGTACTTC
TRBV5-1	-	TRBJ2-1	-	CASSVGPAFYEQFF	TGCGCCAGCAGCGTGGGACCGGCATTCTATGAGCAGTTCTTC
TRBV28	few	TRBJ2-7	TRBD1	CESRGTYEQYF	TGTGAAAGCAGGGGGACCTACGAGCAGTACTTC
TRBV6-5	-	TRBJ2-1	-	CASSYSGRQNEQFF	TGTGCCAGCAGTTACTCGGGCAGGCAAAATGAGCAGTTCTTC
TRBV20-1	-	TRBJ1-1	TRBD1	CSARDRGPPTEAFF	TGCAGTGCTAGGGACAGGGGGCCTCCTACTGAAGCTTTCTTT
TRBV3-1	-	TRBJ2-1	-	CASSQERLALANEQFF	TGTGCCAGCAGCCAAGAACGGCTAGCCTTGGCCAATGAGCAGTTCTTC
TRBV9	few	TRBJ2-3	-	CASSQGGGGADTQYF	TGTGCCAGCAGCCAAGGAGGGGGCGGGGCAGATACGCAGTATTTT
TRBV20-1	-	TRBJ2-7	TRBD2	CSAPTGGLAGYEQYF	TGCAGTGCTCCCACAGGAGGACTAGCGGGTTACGAGCAGTACTTC
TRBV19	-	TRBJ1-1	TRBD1	CASSSWGQGENTEAFF	TGTGCCAGTAGTAGTTGGGGACAGGGGGAGAACACTGAAGCTTTCTTT
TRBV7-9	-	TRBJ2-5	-	CASSYGTGEIQYF	TGTGCCAGCAGCTACGGCACGGGGGAGATCCAGTACTTC
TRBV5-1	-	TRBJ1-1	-	CASSFRGGDTEAFF	TGCGCCAGCAGCTTCCGGGGAGGGGACACTGAAGCTTTCTTT
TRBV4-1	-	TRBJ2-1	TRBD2	CANSQDVLAGHNEQFF	TGCGCCAACAGCCAAGATGTGCTAGCGGGACATAATGAGCAGTTCTTC
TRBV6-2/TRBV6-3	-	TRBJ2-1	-	CASSYSRMGPEQFF	TGTGCCAGCAGTTACTCCAGGATGGGACCAGAGCAGTTCTTC
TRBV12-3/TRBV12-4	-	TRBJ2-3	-	CASSFFRGGRGWTDTQYF	TGTGCCAGCAGTTTCTTCAGGGGTGGGCGGGGTTGGACAGATACGCAGTATTTT
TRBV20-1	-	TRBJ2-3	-	CSARGGIGPPDTQYF	TGCAGTGCTAGAGGGGGGATTGGGCCTCCGGATACGCAGTATTTT
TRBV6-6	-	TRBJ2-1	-	CASSLGYSFYNEQFF	TGTGCCAGCAGTTTAGGCTATAGCTTCTACAATGAGCAGTTCTTC